The subject of this entry is one TCR beta chain. The antigen is unknown. Germline lookup yields CDR1 MDHEN and CDR2 SYDVKM. The CDR3 covers 14 residues. After removal of 6 bases from V and 7 bases from J, the junction contained 9 bases not matched to a gene. This sample was taken from a study of beta chain features in type 1 diabetes. Findings and caveats of the study: All four CD4+ subsets from Type 1 diabetes patients carried moderately but significantly shorter TCRB CDR3s. Within the patient group, naive, central memory and Treg TCRB repertoires appeared more similar to each other than within healthy donors.

Of the isolated RNA, all was reverse transcribed, and so the sequenced material was expressed TCRB transcripts. Some 4 million reads on average were seen across naive, central memory and regulatory T cell samples. TCRdb's table, derived via immunoSEQ multiplex PCR, lists solely in-frame clones and lacks some. This repertoire shows under 300,000 clones, about 24% found once; its top ten account for around 0.012%. One heparinised blood draw, averaging around 0.12 L, came from each donor. The chain combines TRBV28 with TRBJ1-2; TRBD1 matches 9 bases. Sequencing was performed on naive CD4+ T cells from blood. The TCR was taken from a woman under 40 with type 1 diabetes. CDR3 protein: CASRDDRGGGGYTF. The CDR3 DNA reads TGTGCCAGCAGGGACGACAGGGGGGGTGGTGGCTACACCTTC.